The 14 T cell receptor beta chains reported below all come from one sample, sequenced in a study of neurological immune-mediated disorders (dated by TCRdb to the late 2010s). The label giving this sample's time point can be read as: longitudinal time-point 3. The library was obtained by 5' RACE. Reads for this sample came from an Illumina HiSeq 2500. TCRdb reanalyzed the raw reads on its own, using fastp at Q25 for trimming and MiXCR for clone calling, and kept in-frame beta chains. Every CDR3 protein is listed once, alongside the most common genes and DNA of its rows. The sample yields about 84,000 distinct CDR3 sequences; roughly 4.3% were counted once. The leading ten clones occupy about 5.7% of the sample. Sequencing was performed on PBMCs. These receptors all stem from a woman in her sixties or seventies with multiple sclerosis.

The CDR3 spells CAISESEMRGELFF. CDR3 sequence (DNA): TGTGCCATCAGTGAGTCCGAAATGCGCGGGGAGCTGTTTTTT. The chain has TRBV10-3 and TRBJ2-2; D is uncertain. The length of the CDR3 is 14 residues. The V and J ends lost 0 bases and 7 bases respectively, with 9 bases between them. CDR1 and CDR2 from the germline V gene are ENHRY and SYGVKD.

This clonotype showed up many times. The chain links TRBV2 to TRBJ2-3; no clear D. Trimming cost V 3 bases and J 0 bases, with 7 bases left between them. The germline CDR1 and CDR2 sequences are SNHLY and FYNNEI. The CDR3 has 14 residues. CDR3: CASSDPRSTDTQYF. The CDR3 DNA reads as TGTGCCAGCAGTGATCCGAGGAGCACAGATACGCAGTATTTT.

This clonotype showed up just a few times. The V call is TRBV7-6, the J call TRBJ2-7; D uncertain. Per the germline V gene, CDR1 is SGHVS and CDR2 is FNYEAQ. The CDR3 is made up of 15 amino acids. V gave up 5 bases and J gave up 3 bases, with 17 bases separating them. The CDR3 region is CASSPQVVLVYEQYF. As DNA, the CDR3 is TGTGCCAGCAGCCCCCAGGTGGTGCTGGTCTACGAGCAGTACTTC.

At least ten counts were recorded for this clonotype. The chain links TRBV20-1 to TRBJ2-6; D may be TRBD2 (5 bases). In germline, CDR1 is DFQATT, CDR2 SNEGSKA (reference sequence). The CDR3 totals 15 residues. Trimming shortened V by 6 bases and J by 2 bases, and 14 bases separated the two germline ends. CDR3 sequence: CSAQGRTTGANVLTF. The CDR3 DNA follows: TGCAGTGCCCAAGGGAGAACCACTGGGGCCAACGTCCTGACTTTC.

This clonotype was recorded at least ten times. The CDR3 sequence: CSANPGTGNSPLHF. The CDR3 DNA reads TGCAGTGCCAATCCCGGGACAGGGAATTCACCCCTCCACTTT. The chain employs TRBV20-1 and TRBJ1-6, with 9 nucleotides matching TRBD1. Trimming removed 6 bases from V and 7 bases from J; junction bases left unmatched: 7. Germline CDR1 is DFQATT and CDR2 is SNEGSKA (reference sequence). This CDR3 is built from 14 residues.

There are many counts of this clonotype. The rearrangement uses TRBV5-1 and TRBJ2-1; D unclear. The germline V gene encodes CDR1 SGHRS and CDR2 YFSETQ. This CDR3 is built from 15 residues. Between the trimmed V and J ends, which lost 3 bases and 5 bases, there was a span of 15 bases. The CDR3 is CASSWTTAQNNEQFF. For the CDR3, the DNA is TGCGCCAGCAGCTGGACGACGGCCCAGAACAATGAGCAGTTCTTC.

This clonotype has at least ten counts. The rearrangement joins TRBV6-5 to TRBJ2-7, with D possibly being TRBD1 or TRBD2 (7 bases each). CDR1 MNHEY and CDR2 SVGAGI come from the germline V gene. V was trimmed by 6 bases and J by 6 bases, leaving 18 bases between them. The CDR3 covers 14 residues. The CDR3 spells CASSLRGGWVEQYF. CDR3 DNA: TGTGCCAGCAGCCTCAGGGGGGGGTGGGTCGAGCAGTACTTC.

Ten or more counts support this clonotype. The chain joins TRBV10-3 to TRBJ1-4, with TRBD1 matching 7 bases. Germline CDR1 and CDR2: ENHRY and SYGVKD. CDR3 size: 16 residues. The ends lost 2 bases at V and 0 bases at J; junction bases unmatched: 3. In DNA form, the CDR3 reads TGTGCCATCAGTGAGGTCCAGGGGGCAACTAATGAAAAACTGTTTTTT. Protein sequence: CAISEVQGATNEKLFF.

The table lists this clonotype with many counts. The CDR3 is CASSEVGTGELFF. The CDR3 DNA sequence: TGTGCCAGCAGTGAAGTGGGCACCGGGGAGCTGTTTTTT. V usage is TRBV2 and J usage is TRBJ2-2, with unresolved D. V dropped 1 base and J dropped 4 bases, with 4 bases sitting between them. This CDR3 is 13 amino acids long. CDR1 and CDR2 from the germline V gene are SNHLY and FYNNEI.

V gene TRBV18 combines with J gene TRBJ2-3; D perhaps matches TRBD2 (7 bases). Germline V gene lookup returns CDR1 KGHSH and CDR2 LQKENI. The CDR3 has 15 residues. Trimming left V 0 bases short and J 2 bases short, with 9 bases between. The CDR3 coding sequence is TGTGCCAGCTCACCACCCGGGGGGCACACAGATACGCAGTATTTT. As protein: CASSPPGGHTDTQYF.

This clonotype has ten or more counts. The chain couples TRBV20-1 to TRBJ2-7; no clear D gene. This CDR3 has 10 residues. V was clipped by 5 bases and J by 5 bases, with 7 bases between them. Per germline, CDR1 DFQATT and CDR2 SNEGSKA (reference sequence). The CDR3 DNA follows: TGCAGTGCTTCTTTCCACGAGCAGTACTTC. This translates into CSASFHEQYF.

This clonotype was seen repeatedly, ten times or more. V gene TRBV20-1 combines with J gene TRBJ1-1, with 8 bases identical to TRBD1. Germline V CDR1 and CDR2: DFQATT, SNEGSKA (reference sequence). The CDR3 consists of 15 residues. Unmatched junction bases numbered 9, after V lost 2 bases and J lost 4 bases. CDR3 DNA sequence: TGCAGTGCTAGAAAAGGGACAGGCAGGATCACTGAAGCTTTCTTT. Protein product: CSARKGTGRITEAFF.

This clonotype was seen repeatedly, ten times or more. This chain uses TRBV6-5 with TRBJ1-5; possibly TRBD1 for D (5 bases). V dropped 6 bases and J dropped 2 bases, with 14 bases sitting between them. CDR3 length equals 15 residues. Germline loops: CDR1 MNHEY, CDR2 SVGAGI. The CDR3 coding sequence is TGTGCCAGCAGCCGAGGGGTTGTGGGCAATCAGCCCCAGCATTTT. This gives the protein CASSRGVVGNQPQHF.

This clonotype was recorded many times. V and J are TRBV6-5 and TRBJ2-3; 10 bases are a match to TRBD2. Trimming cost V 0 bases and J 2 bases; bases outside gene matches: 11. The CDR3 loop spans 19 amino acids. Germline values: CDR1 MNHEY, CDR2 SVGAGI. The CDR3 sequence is CASSYSSASGGRFTDTQYF. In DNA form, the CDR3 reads TGTGCCAGCAGTTACTCGTCGGCTAGCGGGGGCCGATTCACAGATACGCAGTATTTT.